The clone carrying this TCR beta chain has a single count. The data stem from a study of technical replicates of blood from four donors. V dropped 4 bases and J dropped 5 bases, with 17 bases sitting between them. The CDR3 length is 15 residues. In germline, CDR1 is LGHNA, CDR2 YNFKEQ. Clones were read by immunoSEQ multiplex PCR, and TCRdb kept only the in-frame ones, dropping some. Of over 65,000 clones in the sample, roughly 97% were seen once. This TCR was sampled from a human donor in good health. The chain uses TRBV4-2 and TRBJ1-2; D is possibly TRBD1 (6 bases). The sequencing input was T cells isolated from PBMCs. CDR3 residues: CASSLDPLQGYGYTF. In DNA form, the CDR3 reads TGTGCCAGCAGCCTTGACCCTCTACAGGGATATGGCTACACCTTC.